This T cell receptor (beta chain) was recorded in a study of cytomegalovirus exposure and HLA in healthy donors. Study-wide context: Early release data held about 92 million unique TCRs from HLA-typed donors. Study-wide points: Accounts indicate the classifier identified cytomegalovirus status with strong specificity and sensitivity.

Both 60 Vbeta primers and 13 Jbeta primers went into the PCR. Here immunoSEQ multiplex PCR was the method, and the copy in TCRdb shows in-frame clones only, minus some. This table has 100,000 to 150,000 clones, approximately 82% appearing once. On this clone itself: Its antigen is not identified.

The specimen sequenced was PBMCs. The TCR comes from a man aged 45-65 years in good health and CMV-seronegative.

The CDR3 protein is CASSPDGRNSNYGYTF. The DNA of the CDR3 is TGTGCCAGCTCACCAGACGGCAGGAATAGTAACTATGGCTACACCTTC. The rearrangement uses TRBV18 and TRBJ1-2; D not certain. In germline, CDR1 is KGHSH, CDR2 LQKENI. With 2 bases removed from V and 1 base from J, the gap between germline ends came to 14 bases. The CDR3 loop spans 16 amino acids.